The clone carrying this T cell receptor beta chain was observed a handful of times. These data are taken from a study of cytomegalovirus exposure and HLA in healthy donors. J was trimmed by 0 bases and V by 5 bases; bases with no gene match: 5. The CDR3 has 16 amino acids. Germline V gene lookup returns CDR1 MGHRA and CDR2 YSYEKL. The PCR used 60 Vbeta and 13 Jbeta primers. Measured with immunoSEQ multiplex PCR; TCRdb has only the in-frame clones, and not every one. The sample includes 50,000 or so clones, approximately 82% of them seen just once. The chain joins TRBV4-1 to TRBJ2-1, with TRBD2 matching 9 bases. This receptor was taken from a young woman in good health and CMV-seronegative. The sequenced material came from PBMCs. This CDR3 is CASSSIAGASYNEQFF. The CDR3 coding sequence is TGCGCCAGCAGCAGTATAGCGGGAGCCTCCTACAATGAGCAGTTCTTC.